Listed below are T cell receptor beta chains from one sample, sequenced in a study of shared clonotypes between healthy human individuals. Assay used: immunoSEQ multiplex PCR; TCRdb lists only in-frame clones, some missing. Among over 2 million clones listed, 85% to 95% were seen once. Sequencing was performed on naive CD4+ T cells sorted from blood. These receptors were obtained from a young man in good health. Both conserved end residues are part of each CDR3. A D gene is named only where the DNA matches it firmly. Clone size, where shown, is once, few, many, or a class for clones that have expanded.

>TRBD2|NA|TRBJ2-1|TRBV19
TGTGCCAGTAGTATTCTCCCGCCTAGCGGGAGGAATGAGCAGTTCTTC
CASSILPPSGRNEQFF
>NA|NA|TRBJ2-5|TRBV7-8
TGTGCCAGCAGTCGTAAAATGGGTAGCGCCTACCAAGAGACCCAGTACTTC
CASSRKMGSAYQETQYF
>NA|NA|TRBJ2-1|TRBV5-3
TGTGCCAGAAGCTTGGTCCATGAGCAGTTCTTC
CARSLVHEQFF
>NA|NA|TRBJ2-7|TRBV6-6
TGTGCCAGCAGTTACGTCGGGACCAACTACGAGCAGTACTTC
CASSYVGTNYEQYF
>NA|NA|TRBJ1-1|TRBV25-1
TGTGCCAGCAGTGAAAGGAGGGACACTGAAGCTTTCTTT
CASSERRDTEAFF
>NA|NA|TRBJ2-5|TRBV5-1
TGCGCCAGCAGCTTGGTAAGCCCCTCATCGCTAGTTCGTGGTAAAGAGACCCAGTACTTC
CASSLVSPSSLVRGKETQYF
>NA|NA|TRBJ2-7|TRBV19
TGTGCCAGTAGTAGTCAGGGGTTCTACGAGCAGTACTTC
CASSSQGFYEQYF
>TRBD1|NA|TRBJ2-7|TRBV27
TGTGCCAGCAGTTCGCGGACAGGGTCCTACGAGCAGTACTTC
CASSSRTGSYEQYF
>NA|NA|TRBJ1-2|TRBV28
TGTGCCAGCAGTTTATTATCCGGAGGGGGTCCGAACTATGGCTACACCTTC
CASSLLSGGGPNYGYTF
>NA|once|TRBJ2-5|TRBV27
TGTGCCAGCCGGGACGGGAGTTTGGAGACCCAGTACTTC
CASRDGSLETQYF
>TRBD2|NA|TRBJ2-1|TRBV28
TGTGCCAGCAGGGTTGCCGCGAGCGGGAAACCCAATGAGCAGTTCTTC
CASRVAASGKPNEQFF
>NA|NA|TRBJ1-2|TRBV7-9
TGTGCCAGCAGTCCCCCAGGGCCCTATGGCTACACCTTC
CASSPPGPYGYTF
>NA|NA|TRBJ2-2|TRBV14
TGTGCCAGCAGCCAAGGTCGGCCCTCGTTGTCCGGGGAGCTGTTTTTT
CASSQGRPSLSGELFF